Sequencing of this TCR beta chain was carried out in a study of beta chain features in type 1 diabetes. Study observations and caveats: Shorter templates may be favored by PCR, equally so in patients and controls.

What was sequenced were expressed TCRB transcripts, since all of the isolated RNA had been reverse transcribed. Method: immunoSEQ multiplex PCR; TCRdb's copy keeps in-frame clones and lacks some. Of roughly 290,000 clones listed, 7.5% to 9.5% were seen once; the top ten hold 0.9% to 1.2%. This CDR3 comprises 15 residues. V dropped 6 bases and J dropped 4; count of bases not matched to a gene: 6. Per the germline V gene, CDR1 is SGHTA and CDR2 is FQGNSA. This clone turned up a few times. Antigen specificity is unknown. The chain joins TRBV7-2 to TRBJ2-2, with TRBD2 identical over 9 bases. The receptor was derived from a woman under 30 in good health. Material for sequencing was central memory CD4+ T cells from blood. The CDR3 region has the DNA TGTGCCAGCAGAAAAGCGGGGGGTCTCACCGGGGAGCTGTTTTTT. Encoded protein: CASRKAGGLTGELFF.